These 25 T cell receptor beta chains came from one sample sequenced in a study of read filtering for tumor transcriptome and immune sequencing. From approximately 400 ng of RNA, a library with molecular barcoded alpha/delta and beta/gamma adaptors was made. One entry per CDR3 protein, called by TCRdb with MiXCR from the reads. The data hold around 130,000 distinct CDR3 sequences, with approximately 12% observed a single time. Source material: a population of CD138-negative cells sorted from bone marrow. Receptors were obtained from a donor aged 40 or over with multiple myeloma.

This clonotype was counted many times. V is TRBV20-1 and J is TRBJ2-3; tentative D call: TRBD2 (5 bases). Trimming pared 6 bases from V and 1 base from J, leaving 17 bases between. The germline gives CDR1 DFQATT, CDR2 SNEGSKA (reference sequence). This CDR3 has 15 amino acids. CDR3 loop: CSAGMREIGTDTQYF. CDR3 coding DNA: TGCAGTGCGGGAATGAGGGAGATTGGCACAGATACGCAGTATTTT.

This clonotype was seen at least ten times. The chain couples TRBV30 to TRBJ2-1; 8 positions match TRBD2. The CDR3 totals 14 residues. J lost 1 base, V lost 4 bases, and 3 bases had no gene match. Germline CDR1 is GTSNPN and CDR2 is SVGIG (reference sequence). The CDR3 nucleotides read TGTGCCTGGACTAGCGGGTCTTCCTACAATGAGCAGTTCTTC. This encodes CAWTSGSSYNEQFF.

Turning to this clonotype: A much larger clonotype is one base distant, so this may be a read error. The rearrangement uses TRBV20-1 and TRBJ2-1, with 8 positions matching TRBD2. In germline, CDR1 is DFQATT, CDR2 SNEGSKA (reference sequence). The V segment lost 0 bases and the J segment 0 bases; nucleotides outside the gene matches: 1. This CDR3 region has 15 residues. CDR3 protein: CSARERGGSYNEQFF. CDR3 in DNA: TGCAGTGCTAGAGAACGGGGGGGCTCCTACAATGAGCAGTTCTTC.

This clonotype came up a few times. The V and J genes are TRBV12-3 or TRBV12-4 and TRBJ2-3; TRBD2 matches at 7 bases. The CDR3 extends over 14 amino acids. Losses at the gene ends were 3 bases for V and 1 base for J; bases not matched to a gene: 1. For the CDR3, the DNA is TGTGCCAGCAGTTTTGGGGGGGGCACAGATACGCAGTATTTT. Protein sequence: CASSFGGGTDTQYF.

The chain has TRBV7-8 and TRBJ1-5; D is uncertain. Deletions cut 1 base from V and 7 bases from J, with 14 bases between. In germline, CDR1 is SGHVS, CDR2 FQNEAQ. The CDR3 has 15 residues. This CDR3 is CASSLEPEAGQPQHF. CDR3 sequence (DNA): TGTGCCAGCAGCTTAGAGCCCGAGGCGGGACAGCCCCAGCATTTT.

For this clonotype: A much larger clone lies a single base off, so this may be a read error. The V and J genes are TRBV28 and TRBJ1-6; 8 bases match TRBD1. Germline V gene data show CDR1 as MDHEN and CDR2 as SYDVKM. V dropped 8 bases and J dropped 7; count of bases not matched to a gene: 10. The CDR3 totals 15 residues. DNA of the CDR3: TGTGCCAGCGGTCCCGGGACAGGAACAAATTCACCCCTCCACTTT. Its translation is CASGPGTGTNSPLHF.

This clonotype was observed many times. V is TRBV6-1 and J is TRBJ1-5; possible D gene TRBD1, 5 bases. CDR3 length equals 14 residues. From germline, CDR1 is MNHNS and CDR2 SASEGT. V gave up 6 bases and J gave up 3 bases, with 12 bases separating them. CDR3 sequence: CASRASGDNQPQHF. The CDR3 DNA reads as TGTGCCAGCAGGGCCTCGGGGGACAATCAGCCCCAGCATTTT.

This clonotype came up a few times. V gene TRBV29-1 combines with J gene TRBJ2-5; 7 nucleotides match TRBD1. The germline V gene has CDR1 SQVTM and CDR2 ANQGSEA. The V gene end was trimmed by 8 bases and the J gene end by 1 base; junction bases not matched to a gene: 4. The CDR3 has 12 residues. The CDR3 region has the DNA TGCAGCACGGGACAGACCCAAGAGACCCAGTACTTC. Translated: CSTGQTQETQYF.

Many counts were recorded for this clonotype. The chain joins TRBV6-5 to TRBJ2-5; D may correspond to TRBD1 or TRBD2 (5 bases each). Deletions cut 5 bases from V and 1 base from J, with 11 bases between. Per germline, CDR1 MNHEY and CDR2 SVGAGI. The CDR3 runs to 14 residues. This CDR3 is CASSQGVFQETQYF. The CDR3 DNA is TGTGCCAGCAGTCAGGGAGTCTTCCAAGAGACCCAGTACTTC.

This clonotype was counted many times. The chain links TRBV10-3 to TRBJ2-7; 11 bases align to TRBD2. The CDR3 loop spans 15 amino acids. The J segment lost 3 bases and the V segment lost 6 bases, leaving 7 bases of the junction unmatched. CDR1 and CDR2 from the germline V gene are ENHRY and SYGVKD. CDR3 sequence (DNA): TGTGCCATCAGGAAGGAGACTAGCGGGATCTACGAGCAGTACTTC. Residues: CAIRKETSGIYEQYF.

The chain carries TRBV7-9 and TRBJ2-7; 7 bases match TRBD2. The CDR3 is 12 residues long. Germline trimming cut 8 bases from V and 4 bases from J; bases unmatched to any gene: 5. Germline assignment: CDR1 SEHNR and CDR2 FQNEAQ (reference sequence). CDR3 in amino acids: CASSSGAYEQYF. The CDR3, as DNA: TGTGCCAGCTCCAGCGGGGCTTACGAGCAGTACTTC. Drawing the rest from reference TRBV7-9 and TRBJ2-7, the complete variable domain is DTGVSQNPRHKITKRGQNVTFRCDPISEHNRLYWYRQTLGQGPEFLTYFQNEAQLEKSRLLSDRFSAERPKGSFSTLEIQRTEQGDSAMYLCASSSGAYEQYFGPGTRLTVT.

About this clonotype itself: This may stem from a read error, because a much larger clone lies one nucleotide away. The V gene is TRBV20-1, the J gene TRBJ1-1, with 7 bases that match TRBD1. Germline V gene data show CDR1 as DFQATT and CDR2 as SNEGSKA (reference sequence). CDR3 length: 15 residues. The CDR3 reads CGASAGGGFLTEALF. For the CDR3, the DNA is TGCGGTGCCTCCGCTGGAGGGGGCTTCCTCACTGAAGCTCTCTTT.

This clonotype showed up many times. The chain employs TRBV7-9 and TRBJ2-1, with 12 nucleotides matching TRBD2. V gave up 3 bases and J gave up 3 bases; unmatched junction bases: 3. This CDR3 has 16 residues. In germline, CDR1 is SEHNR, CDR2 FQNEAQ (reference sequence). The chain's CDR3 is CASSLGTSGRYNEQFF. The DNA of the CDR3 is TGTGCCAGCAGCTTGGGGACTAGCGGGCGCTACAATGAGCAGTTCTTC.

As concerns this clonotype: This may be a read error: a much more frequent sequence differs by one nucleotide. The CDR3 carries no conserved terminal phenylalanine or tryptophan, so it likely arises from a read error. CDR3 amino acids: CSASSLNSPLHL. Here the CDR3 DNA reads TGCAGTGCTTCCTCGCTTAATTCACCCCTCCACCTT. The chain recombines TRBV20-1 with TRBJ1-6; no clear D gene. The germline CDR1 and CDR2 sequences are DFQATT and SNEGSKA (reference sequence). This CDR3 comprises 12 residues. Trimming stripped 5 bases from V and 6 bases from J, with 8 bases between.

This clonotype has only a few counts. The chain employs TRBV2 and TRBJ2-3; a weak D match, TRBD2 (5 bases). The germline V gene has CDR1 SNHLY and CDR2 FYNNEI. The CDR3 has 13 residues. Trimming pared 3 bases from V and 3 bases from J, leaving 7 bases between. DNA for the CDR3: TGTGCCAGCAGTGATACGGGGACAGATACGCAGTATTTT. Its translation: CASSDTGTDTQYF.

In this sample, this clonotype turned up many times. The rearrangement links TRBV5-1 to TRBJ2-7, with TRBD1 matching 8 bases. There are 14 residues in the CDR3. Losses at the gene ends were 0 bases for V and 5 bases for J; bases not matched to a gene: 4. The germline V gene encodes CDR1 SGHRS and CDR2 YFSETQ. CDR3 sequence reads: CASSLVLTGDEQYF. The CDR3 DNA follows: TGCGCCAGCAGCTTGGTACTGACAGGGGACGAGCAGTACTTC. The full variable domain, with the rest looked up from reference TRBV5-1 and TRBJ2-7, is KAGVTQTPRYLIKTRGQQVTLSCSPISGHRSVSWYQQTPGQGLQFLFEYFSETQRNKGNFPGRFSGRQFSNSRSEMNVSTLELGDSALYLCASSLVLTGDEQYFGPGTRLTVT.

The sample holds many counts of this clonotype. This chain joins TRBV2 and TRBJ2-3; tentatively, D is TRBD1 (6 bases). The V gene lost 6 bases and the J gene lost 4 bases, with 14 bases spanning the gap. Germline V gene data show CDR1 as SNHLY and CDR2 as FYNNEI. The CDR3 consists of 14 residues. The CDR3 DNA follows: TGTGCCAGCAGAAAGGGGGAGTCGGCAGATACGCAGTATTTT. It is translated as CASRKGESADTQYF.

This clonotype was seen at least ten times. The chain uses TRBV20-1 and TRBJ2-3; TRBD1 matches 10 bases. This CDR3 is 13 amino acids long. Germline V gives CDR1 DFQATT, CDR2 SNEGSKA (reference sequence). CDR3 coding DNA: TGCAGCCTACAGGGACAGGGGACAGATACGCAGTATTTT. Encoded protein: CSLQGQGTDTQYF.

This clonotype occurred a few times. The chain is built from TRBV19 and TRBJ2-1, with D maybe TRBD2 (5 bases). The CDR3 has 13 residues. Trimming removed 10 bases at V and 5 bases at J, with 15 bases between. Germline V gene sequence: CDR1 LNHDA, CDR2 SQIVND (reference sequence). The CDR3: CATSMGANNEQFF. Written as DNA, the CDR3 is TGTGCCACCAGTATGGGAGCCAACAATGAGCAGTTCTTC. Based on the CDR3 plus reference TRBV19 and TRBJ2-1, the full variable domain is DGGITQSPKYLFRKEGQNVTLSCEQNLNHDAMYWYRQDPGQGLRLIYYSQIVNDFQKGDIAEGYSVSREKKESFPLTVTSAQKNPTAFYLCATSMGANNEQFFGPGTRLTVL.

This clonotype has a handful of counts. This chain connects TRBV7-2 to TRBJ2-3; no reliable D call. CDR1 and CDR2 (germline): SGHTA, FQGNSA. The CDR3 is 12 amino acids. V lost 5 bases and J lost 5, with 8 bases in between. CDR3 bases: TGTGCCAGCAGCCCCGTTAGAGATACGCAGTATTTT. This translates into CASSPVRDTQYF.

This chain uses TRBV9 with TRBJ2-5, with D perhaps matching TRBD2 (5 bases). The ends were cut back, 1 base at V and 4 bases at J, with 11 bases in the middle. The CDR3 is made up of 14 amino acids. Germline lookup yields CDR1 SGDLS and CDR2 YYNGEE. DNA of the CDR3: TGTGCCAGCAGCGTATCGGAAGGGAGAGAGACCCAGTACTTC. Its protein is CASSVSEGRETQYF.

This clonotype was observed many times. The CDR3 spells CASSLPEREPNEQFF. The CDR3 DNA reads TGCGCCAGCAGCCTCCCCGAGCGGGAGCCCAATGAGCAGTTCTTC. V and J are TRBV5-1 and TRBJ2-1, with 8 bases that match TRBD2. This CDR3 spans 15 amino acids. V lost 4 bases, J lost 6 bases, and 9 bases stayed unmatched. Germline assignment: CDR1 SGHRS and CDR2 YFSETQ.

The chain links TRBV19 to TRBJ2-5; D is unclear. Germline CDR1 and CDR2: LNHDA and SQIVND (reference sequence). The V end lost 3 bases, the J end lost 2 bases, and 16 bases lay between the germline ends. The CDR3 has 16 amino acids. The CDR3 is CASSIWTPGRQETQYF. In DNA form, the CDR3 reads TGTGCCAGTAGTATCTGGACCCCCGGCCGACAAGAGACCCAGTACTTC.

This clonotype was recorded many times. The CDR3 protein is CASSRRVTNEKLFF. DNA for the CDR3: TGTGCCAGCAGCCGGCGGGTAACTAATGAAAAACTGTTTTTT. The genes are TRBV6-5 and TRBJ1-4; D not resolved. The V gene lost 6 bases and the J gene lost 1 base, with 9 bases spanning the gap. The germline gives CDR1 MNHEY, CDR2 SVGAGI. This CDR3 spans 14 amino acids.

This clonotype was observed many times. The rearrangement joins TRBV6-4 to TRBJ2-3; D call uncertain. V was clipped by 6 bases and J by 2 bases, with 12 bases between them. The CDR3 is 14 residues long. CDR1 MRHNA and CDR2 SNTAGT come from the germline V gene. Written as DNA, the CDR3 is TGTGCCAGCAGCGCCCTTCACACCACAGATACGCAGTATTTT. Translation: CASSALHTTDTQYF.